The 20 T cell receptor beta chains reported below all come from one sample, sequenced in a study of T-cell memory formation after mild COVID-19. TCRdb re-called the 5' RACE reads through MiXCR, storing one row per CDR3 protein. The table lists under 450,000 distinct CDR3 sequences, 20% to 25% of them singletons, with about 21% in the top ten. Sequencing used PBMCs or a T cell subset sorted from them (not recorded which). These receptors all stem from a man between 18 and 29 years old who had mild COVID-19 (a few samples of this study predate the infection). Cell type and time point are not known.

The genes are TRBV7-6 and TRBJ2-4, with a weak D call TRBD2 (6 bases). Trimming stripped 3 bases from V and 5 bases from J, with 17 bases between. Germline assignment: CDR1 SGHVS and CDR2 FNYEAQ. This CDR3 has 16 residues. The CDR3 is CASSLEGSSRQNIQYF. In DNA form, the CDR3 reads TGTGCCAGCAGCTTGGAGGGGAGCTCTCGCCAAAACATTCAGTACTTC.

This chain joins TRBV29-1 and TRBJ2-4, with D perhaps matching TRBD1 (6 bases). The CDR3 extends over 11 amino acids. Germline lookup yields CDR1 SQVTM and CDR2 ANQGSEA. Trimming stripped 7 bases from V and 9 bases from J, with 13 bases between. The CDR3 DNA reads TGCAGCGAGTGGGAAGGGGGCATTCAGTACTTC. This sequence encodes CSEWEGGIQYF.

V gene TRBV20-1 combines with J gene TRBJ1-1; 7 nucleotides agree with TRBD1. With V trimmed by 0 bases and J by 4 bases, 5 bases remained unmatched. The CDR3 covers 14 residues. Germline CDR1 reads DFQATT; CDR2 reads SNEGSKA (reference sequence). The CDR3 nucleotides are TGCAGTGCTAGAGATCACAGGGGAGGCACTGAAGCTTTCTTT. It specifies CSARDHRGGTEAFF.

This clonotype turned up a few times. The chain combines TRBV20-1 with TRBJ1-5, with D possibly being TRBD1 (6 bases). V shed 6 bases and J shed 5 bases, with 17 bases lying between them. The CDR3 length is 14 residues. Germline CDR1 is DFQATT and CDR2 is SNEGSKA (reference sequence). CDR3 sequence (DNA): TGCAGTGCCAGTACTTCGACAGGTCATCAGCCCCAGCATTTT. It translates to CSASTSTGHQPQHF.

The chain has TRBV29-1 and TRBJ1-1; weak D call: TRBD1 (5 bases). Germline CDR1 SQVTM, CDR2 ANQGSEA. With 1 base removed from V and 2 bases from J, the gap between germline ends came to 14 bases. This CDR3 region has 15 residues. In DNA form, the CDR3 reads TGCAGCGTTGAAGGGGCGATGACAGACAACACTGAAGCTTTCTTT. Translating gives CSVEGAMTDNTEAFF.

This clonotype was counted only a few times. The chain links TRBV7-9 to TRBJ2-3; D not certain. CDR1 SEHNR and CDR2 FQNEAQ come from the germline V gene (reference sequence). Trimming removed 5 bases from V and 7 bases from J, with 10 bases in between. The CDR3 is 12 residues long. This CDR3 is CASSRTLHTQYF. The CDR3 region has the DNA TGTGCCAGCAGCCGGACCCTCCATACGCAGTATTTT.

Details on this clonotype: Germline and junction disagree at one end, which may indicate a read error. The chain combines TRBV7-2 with TRBJ1-2; no clear D gene. The germline gives CDR1 SGHTA, CDR2 FQGNSA. The CDR3 length is 13 residues. CDR3 loop: CASSAPPGGRPLF. The CDR3 nucleotides are TGTGCCAGCAGCGCGCCCCCGGGAGGGAGGCCTCTCTTC.

In this sample, this clonotype turned up many times. The genes are TRBV7-9 and TRBJ1-1; D is unclear. Germline-derived CDR1 and CDR2 are SEHNR and FQNEAQ (reference sequence). V lost 2 bases to trimming and J lost 10 bases, with 8 bases between them. CDR3 size: 11 residues. CDR3 in DNA: TGTGCCAGCAGCTTACTGGTTAGAGCTTTCTTT. Its translation is CASSLLVRAFF.

This clonotype has just a few counts. The chain couples TRBV7-9 to TRBJ2-3; a weak D match, TRBD1 (6 bases). With 0 bases removed from V and 0 bases from J, the gap between germline ends came to 13 bases. CDR1 and CDR2 from the germline V gene are SEHNR and FQNEAQ (reference sequence). This CDR3 region has 17 residues. The CDR3 sequence: CASSLAGQSLSTDTQYF. The DNA for the CDR3 is TGTGCCAGCAGCTTAGCAGGACAGTCCCTAAGCACAGATACGCAGTATTTT.

V is TRBV5-6 and J is TRBJ2-7; a possible D gene is TRBD2 (6 bases). The CDR3 runs 15 residues. Germline lookup yields CDR1 SGHDT and CDR2 YYEEEE. V lost 4 bases to trimming and J lost 2 bases, with 16 bases between them. The CDR3 loop reads CASSSLGGGAYEQYV. The CDR3 DNA is TGTGCCAGCAGCAGCCTGGGAGGCGGGGCCTACGAGCAGTACGTC.

This clonotype was observed at least ten times. This chain uses TRBV6-2 or TRBV6-3 with TRBJ2-2, with 12 bases aligning to TRBD2. This CDR3 comprises 16 residues. Unmatched junction bases numbered 3, after V lost 0 bases and J lost 7 bases. Germline V lookup: CDR1 MNHEY, CDR2 SVGEGT. CDR3 sequence: CASSYSTSGGIGELFF. DNA of the CDR3: TGTGCCAGCAGTTACTCGACTAGCGGGGGAATCGGGGAGCTGTTTTTT.

This clonotype was counted at least ten times. The chain employs TRBV7-9 and TRBJ1-1; D possibly corresponds to TRBD1 (6 bases). Between the trimmed V and J ends, which lost 4 bases and 1 base, there was a span of 10 bases. Germline V gene data show CDR1 as SEHNR and CDR2 as FQNEAQ (reference sequence). The CDR3 totals 14 residues. The CDR3 DNA is TGTGCCAGCAGCTCCGAACAGGGGAACACTGAAGCTTTCTTT. Amino acid sequence: CASSSEQGNTEAFF.

This clonotype was seen a handful of times. The rearrangement links TRBV3-2 to TRBJ2-7. TRBV3-2 is a recognized pseudogene. The CDR3 loop spans 13 amino acids. CDR3 bases: TGTGCCAGCAGCCAAGATCGAGGCTTCGAGCAGTACGTC. It encodes CASSQDRGFEQYV.

The rearrangement links TRBV5-4 to TRBJ2-5, with D possibly matching TRBD2 (7 bases). Trimming removed 2 bases at V and 1 base at J, with 12 bases between. Germline CDR1 SGHNT, CDR2 YYREEE (reference sequence). This CDR3 is 15 amino acids long. The CDR3 region has the DNA TGTGCCAGCAGCTTTGGGGGGGCGGGCCAAGAGACCCAGTACTTC. The encoded protein is CASSFGGAGQETQYF. Full variable domain (outside the CDR3, taken from reference TRBV5-4 and TRBJ2-5): ETGVTQSPTHLIKTRGQQVTLRCSSQSGHNTVSWYQQALGQGPQFIFQYYREEENGRGNFPPRFSGLQFPNYSSELNVNALELDDSALYLCASSFGGAGQETQYFGPGTRLLVL.

This clonotype was observed at least ten times. This chain connects TRBV6-2 or TRBV6-3 to TRBJ2-3; D call uncertain. Trimming left V 0 bases short and J 0 bases short, with 7 bases between. Looked up from germline, CDR1 is MNHEY and CDR2 is SVGEGT. The CDR3 extends over 15 amino acids. CDR3 loop: CASSYSVASTDTQYF. The CDR3 bases are TGTGCCAGCAGTTACTCCGTCGCTAGCACAGATACGCAGTATTTT.

In its sample, this clonotype was seen a few times. V and J are TRBV7-8 and TRBJ2-1; no reliable D call. Trimming took 4 bases from V and 5 from J, leaving 9 bases between them. CDR3 length: 13 residues. From germline, CDR1 is SGHVS and CDR2 FQNEAQ. The CDR3 DNA is TGTGCCAGCAGCTCACTTAGACACAATGAGCAGTTCTTC. This gives the protein CASSSLRHNEQFF.

The V and J genes are TRBV5-1 and TRBJ1-2; D is possibly TRBD1 (5 bases). CDR1 is SGHRS and CDR2 is YFSETQ in the germline V gene. The CDR3 has 14 amino acids. V dropped 7 bases and J dropped 5 bases, with 18 bases sitting between them. CDR3 protein: CASRGGFNRYGYTF. The CDR3 region has the DNA TGCGCCAGCCGGGGGGGTTTCAATCGATATGGCTACACCTTC. Based on the CDR3 plus reference TRBV5-1 and TRBJ1-2, the full variable domain is KAGVTQTPRYLIKTRGQQVTLSCSPISGHRSVSWYQQTPGQGLQFLFEYFSETQRNKGNFPGRFSGRQFSNSRSEMNVSTLELGDSALYLCASRGGFNRYGYTFGSGTRLTVV.

The chain has TRBV20-1 and TRBJ2-1, with D possibly being TRBD2 (5 bases). CDR3 length: 15 residues. Germline V gene data show CDR1 as DFQATT and CDR2 as SNEGSKA (reference sequence). Trimming left V 6 bases short and J 0 bases short, with 15 bases between. The CDR3 spells CSAERSGRSYNEQFF. CDR3 DNA: TGCAGTGCCGAGCGCAGCGGACGCTCCTACAATGAGCAGTTCTTC.

This chain links TRBV7-2 with TRBJ1-1; no reliable D call. The V gene's germline CDR1 is SGHTA and CDR2 FQGNSA. This CDR3 has 11 amino acids. The V gene lost 7 bases and the J gene lost 8 bases, with 11 bases spanning the gap. The chain's CDR3 is CASTPGREAFF. DNA for the CDR3: TGTGCCAGCACCCCCGGCAGAGAAGCTTTCTTT.

CDR3 sequence (DNA): TGTGCCAGCAGCGTAGAGGCGACAGGGTATCAGCCCCAGCATTTT. Residues: CASSVEATGYQPQHF. The chain employs TRBV9 and TRBJ1-5; TRBD1 aligns across 7 bases. CDR1 is SGDLS and CDR2 is YYNGEE in the germline V gene. V shed 0 bases, J shed 5 bases, and the junction held 5 bases outside the gene matches. The CDR3 runs to 15 residues.